Below, 12 T cell receptor beta chains from the same sample are listed, as sequenced in a study of blood T cell repertoires in COVID-19 (dated by TCRdb to the early 2020s). Preparation of the library involved the immunoSEQ multiplex PCR assay. This is the immuneACCESS table as TCRdb keeps it, with only in-frame sequences that have V and J called. A part of the clones is gone; compared with another copy, unresolved V genes explain less than half, and the rest is unexplained. The sample records roughly 300,000 clones, around 87% of which are singletons. Around 8% of the sample is taken by the ten largest. The sample comprised peripheral blood. The receptors stem from a woman between 50 and 59 years old who had recovered from COVID-19.

The rearrangement links TRBV7-3 to TRBJ1-6, with D hard to call. The germline CDR1 and CDR2 sequences are SGHTA and FQGTGA. V lost 5 bases and J 9 bases, leaving 8 bases between the germline ends. The CDR3 has 12 residues. Here the CDR3 reads CASSLGGSPLHF. DNA for the CDR3: TGTGCCAGCAGCCTAGGTGGTTCACCCCTCCACTTT.

The CDR3: CASKRTGGYNEQFF. CDR3 nucleotide sequence: TGTGCCAGCAAGCGGACAGGCGGCTACAATGAGCAGTTCTTC. V is TRBV27 and J is TRBJ2-1; 7 nucleotides line up with TRBD1. The J segment lost 3 bases and the V segment lost 7 bases, leaving 6 bases of the junction unmatched. Germline assignment: CDR1 MNHEY and CDR2 SMNVEV (reference sequence). This CDR3 is built from 14 residues.

This rearrangement joins TRBV7-9 to TRBJ1-3; D is unclear. Germline V gene data show CDR1 as SEHNR and CDR2 as FQNEAQ (reference sequence). Trimming left V 2 bases short and J 16 bases short, with 18 bases between. The CDR3 runs 13 residues. Here the CDR3 reads CASSLNVFAAGYF. Written as DNA, the CDR3 is TGTGCCAGCAGCTTAAACGTCTTCGCAGCCGGGTATTTT.

The rearrangement uses TRBV7-3 and TRBJ2-1, with 14 bases lining up with TRBD2. CDR3 length: 16 residues. V dropped 1 base and J dropped 9; count of bases not matched to a gene: 5. CDR1 is SGHTA and CDR2 is FQGTGA in the germline V gene. The CDR3 nucleotides are TGTGCCAGCAGCTTAAGGGGACTAGCGGGGGTACGTGAGCAGTTCTTC. Translating gives CASSLRGLAGVREQFF.

The V gene is TRBV28, the J gene TRBJ2-3, with D perhaps TRBD2 (6 bases). The CDR3 consists of 13 residues. V was cut by 3 bases and J by 10 bases, with 14 bases left in between. Germline assignment: CDR1 MDHEN and CDR2 SYDVKM. CDR3 loop: CASSFFGRTAQYF. The CDR3 region has the DNA TGTGCCAGCAGTTTTTTCGGGAGAACGGCGCAGTATTTT.

In DNA, the CDR3 is TGTGCCAGCTCACCTCCGTCCCATGGCTACACCTTC. As protein: CASSPPSHGYTF. The genes are TRBV18 and TRBJ1-2; D is uncertain. Germline values: CDR1 KGHSH, CDR2 LQKENI. Trimming removed 3 bases at V and 6 bases at J, with 8 bases between. This CDR3 has 12 amino acids.

The chain recombines TRBV3-1 (or the pseudogene TRBV3-2) with TRBJ1-1; 10 positions agree with TRBD1. V trimming: 2 bases; J trimming: 11 bases; junction bases outside the gene matches: 8. CDR1 LGHDT and CDR2 YNNKEL come from the germline V gene (reference sequence). This CDR3 region has 14 residues. DNA of the CDR3: TGTGCCAGCAGCCAACCAGGACAGGGGGGAGCGGCTTTCTTT. This encodes CASSQPGQGGAAFF.

The J gene is TRBJ2-2, the V gene TRBV19; 7 bases align to TRBD2. V lost 6 bases and J lost 3; bases outside the gene matches: 7. The CDR3 contains 15 residues. CDR1 is LNHDA, CDR2 SQIVND, per germline (reference sequence). DNA for the CDR3: TGTGCCAGTAGAAGGGGACTATTGCACACCGGGGAGCTGTTTTTT. Translation gives CASRRGLLHTGELFF.

The V and J genes are TRBV9 and TRBJ2-7; no definite D call. Germline V gene data show CDR1 as SGDLS and CDR2 as YYNGEE. Trimming took 4 bases from V and 5 from J, leaving 10 bases between them. CDR3 length: 12 amino acids. The CDR3 here is CASSSPGNEQYF. The CDR3 DNA follows: TGTGCCAGCAGCTCACCAGGAAACGAGCAGTACTTC.

In this sample, this clone turned up once. The same CDR3 arises from other DNA sequences in this sample as well. The chain's CDR3 is CASSFTGVNTEAFF. In nucleotides, the CDR3 is TGTGCCAGCAGTTTTACAGGGGTTAACACTGAAGCTTTCTTT. The chain employs TRBV28 and TRBJ1-1, with 7 bases aligning to TRBD1. Germline lookup yields CDR1 MDHEN and CDR2 SYDVKM. Trimming cost V 3 bases and J 2 bases; bases outside gene matches: 3. The CDR3 has 14 residues.

This chain connects TRBV2 to TRBJ2-7; TRBD1 might be the D (6 bases). With 7 bases removed from V and 5 bases from J, the gap between germline ends came to 12 bases. CDR1 SNHLY and CDR2 FYNNEI come from the germline V gene. The CDR3 runs 12 residues. This chain's CDR3 is CASISAGDEQYF. CDR3 bases: TGTGCCAGCATTTCAGCAGGGGACGAGCAGTACTTC.

V is TRBV23-1 and J is TRBJ1-1; no clear D gene. TRBV23-1 is designated an ORF whose function remains uncertain. V lost 8 bases, J lost 0 bases, and 28 bases lay in between. There are 19 residues in the CDR3. DNA for the CDR3: TGCGCCAGCCATAATCTGGCCGGGGTAGTCTACGCTATGAACACTGAAGCTTTCTTT. Translation gives CASHNLAGVVYAMNTEAFF.